This T cell receptor beta chain appears in the sequencing data of a study of OX40 agonist ivuxolimab in advanced cancers. Data came from immunoSEQ multiplex PCR; TCRdb stores just in-frame clones and leaves some out. The sample comprises approximately 45,000 clones, around three quarters of which are singletons, and 4% to 4.5% rests with the top ten. Notes on the study in general: Determination of antigen specificity was not performed for the expanded peripheral T cells.

The CDR3 loop spans 14 amino acids. After removal of 2 bases from V and 7 bases from J, the junction contained 6 bases not matched to a gene. Looked up from germline, CDR1 is SGHDT and CDR2 is YYEEEE. This clone was observed a single time. What it binds is unknown. This chain links TRBV5-6 with TRBJ1-2, with 9 positions matching TRBD1. The receptor's source is an adult with an advanced solid tumor such as melanoma, head and neck, liver or kidney cancer. The sample was CD4+ or CD8+ T cells sorted from blood, taken in a trial of the OX40 agonist ivuxolimab. The CDR3 sequence: CASSLNRGQGGYTF. The CDR3 DNA is TGTGCCAGCAGCTTAAACAGGGGGCAGGGTGGCTACACCTTC.